Listed here are 21 T cell receptor beta chains from one sample, sequenced in a study of shared clonotypes between healthy human individuals. Profiling relied on immunoSEQ multiplex PCR, and the TCRdb table lists in-frame clones only, not all of them. The sample lists approximately 2.5 million clones; roughly 93% were seen once. The sequenced material came from naive CD4+ T cells from PBMCs. The subset here: CD45RA+ positively selected. Receptors originate from a man in his late teens or twenties in good health. Some clones in this sample may be carry-over from other donors' samples.

The chain employs TRBV9 and TRBJ2-2, with a weak D call TRBD2 (5 bases). The CDR3 length is 16 residues. The V end lost 4 bases, the J end lost 7 bases, and 20 bases lay between the germline ends. Per germline, CDR1 SGDLS and CDR2 YYNGEE. CDR3 DNA sequence: TGTGCCAGCAGCCCACGTGATGTGGGAGTTGTCGGGGAGCTGTTTTTT. Translating it yields CASSPRDVGVVGELFF.

About this clone: The sample carries other DNA sequences with the same CDR3. The chain couples TRBV19 to TRBJ1-1; D remains ambiguous. This CDR3 contains 12 residues. The germline CDR1 and CDR2 sequences are LNHDA and SQIVND (reference sequence). Trimming took off 2 bases at V and 5 bases at J, with 6 bases between the two ends. CDR3 DNA sequence: TGTGCCAGTAGTATATCAAGAACTGAAGCTTTCTTT. Its translation: CASSISRTEAFF.

The chain combines TRBV6-5 with TRBJ1-5; D gene ambiguous. Trimming stripped 6 bases from V and 0 bases from J, with 12 bases between. The length of the CDR3 is 15 residues. CDR1 MNHEY and CDR2 SVGAGI come from the germline V gene. The CDR3 bases are TGTGCCAGCAGCCCCTACCCGTATAGCAATCAGCCCCAGCATTTT. Translated: CASSPYPYSNQPQHF.

The CDR3 region has the DNA TGTGCCAGCAGTGACTCACGCGGAAATGAGCAGTTCTTC. It is translated as CASSDSRGNEQFF. The chain is built from TRBV6-4 and TRBJ2-1; D is undetermined. CDR1 is MRHNA and CDR2 is SNTAGT in the germline V gene. V lost 0 bases and J lost 7, with 7 bases in between. This CDR3 spans 13 amino acids.

The CDR3: CASSLAGASYGYTF. CDR3 nucleotides: TGTGCCAGCAGCTTGGCGGGGGCCAGCTATGGCTACACCTTC. This rearrangement joins TRBV5-4 to TRBJ1-2; D is possibly TRBD1 (6 bases). Germline values: CDR1 SGHNT, CDR2 YYREEE (reference sequence). The length of the CDR3 is 14 residues. Trimming left V 0 bases short and J 4 bases short, with 10 bases between.

This rearrangement joins TRBV15 to TRBJ2-1, with D tentatively TRBD2 (6 bases). Germline CDR1 LNHNV, CDR2 YYDKDF (reference sequence). V shed 3 bases and J shed 3 bases, with 15 bases lying between them. The CDR3 sequence is 16 residues long. The CDR3 bases are TGTGCCACCAGCAGGAACCCCTTGGGAGGCTACAATGAGCAGTTCTTC. Its protein is CATSRNPLGGYNEQFF.

The chain has TRBV25-1 and TRBJ2-1; a weak D match, TRBD1 (5 bases). Germline V CDR1 and CDR2: MGHDK, SYGVNS. There are 15 residues in the CDR3. Trimming removed 1 base at V and 4 bases at J, with 11 bases between. This CDR3 is CASSESRQGYNEQFF. Here the CDR3 DNA reads TGTGCCAGCAGTGAATCTCGCCAGGGTTACAATGAGCAGTTCTTC.

The V call is TRBV5-6, the J call TRBJ1-1; D possibly corresponds to TRBD1 (6 bases). CDR1 is SGHDT, CDR2 YYEEEE, per germline. The CDR3 is 16 amino acids. V dropped 3 bases and J dropped 6 bases, with 21 bases sitting between them. CDR3 DNA: TGTGCCAGCAGCTGGACCGGGACAAAAGGTAATCCTGAAGCTTTCTTT. It specifies CASSWTGTKGNPEAFF.

The chain recombines TRBV15 with TRBJ2-3; D possibly corresponds to TRBD2 (6 bases). Trimming took 0 bases from V and 2 from J, leaving 9 bases between them. The CDR3 is made up of 15 amino acids. Germline V gives CDR1 LNHNV, CDR2 YYDKDF (reference sequence). The CDR3 protein is CATSRDGRDTDTQYF. The CDR3 nucleotides read TGTGCCACCAGCAGAGATGGGCGGGACACAGATACGCAGTATTTT.

The J gene is TRBJ1-5, the V gene TRBV23-1; D is unresolved. TRBV23-1 is marked as an open reading frame, function uncertain. V was pared by 0 bases and J by 7 bases, with 10 bases between. This CDR3 comprises 14 residues. The CDR3 loop reads CASSQSEGRQPQHF. In nucleotides, the CDR3 is TGCGCCAGCAGTCAATCGGAAGGGAGACAGCCCCAGCATTTT.

The CDR3 loop is CASSVEGYAEKLFF. Here the CDR3 DNA reads TGTGCCAGCAGCGTAGAGGGCTATGCTGAAAAACTGTTTTTT. The chain employs TRBV9 and TRBJ1-4, with D hard to call. The CDR3 extends over 14 amino acids. CDR1 is SGDLS, CDR2 YYNGEE, per germline. Trimming shortened V by 0 bases and J by 7 bases, and 10 bases separated the two germline ends.

The chain carries TRBV6-4 and TRBJ1-5, with D unresolved. The germline V gene has CDR1 MRHNA and CDR2 SNTAGT. Trimming took 2 bases from V and 2 from J, leaving 22 bases between them. The CDR3 is made up of 19 amino acids. CDR3 nucleotide sequence: TGTGCCAGCAGTGACCGGGATTCGACGAGGGTCGATGGCAATCAGCCCCAGCATTTT. Its translation: CASSDRDSTRVDGNQPQHF.

The chain recombines TRBV7-3 with TRBJ2-1; weak D call: TRBD2 (6 bases). Between the trimmed V and J ends, which lost 3 bases and 6 bases, there was a span of 15 bases. In germline, CDR1 is SGHTA, CDR2 FQGTGA. The CDR3 is 15 residues long. The CDR3 DNA is TGTGCCAGCAGCTTTATAGCGGAAATCCCCAATGAGCAGTTCTTC. This codes for CASSFIAEIPNEQFF.

V and J are TRBV5-1 and TRBJ2-4, with 9 bases aligning to TRBD2. The ends lost 4 bases at V and 6 bases at J; junction bases unmatched: 5. Germline V lookup: CDR1 SGHRS, CDR2 YFSETQ. The CDR3 spans 14 residues. CDR3 sequence: CASSPVAGVNIQYF. CDR3 coding DNA: TGCGCCAGCAGCCCGGTAGCGGGAGTAAACATTCAGTACTTC.

This chain links TRBV11-2 with TRBJ1-3; the D gene is possibly TRBD1 (5 bases). V shed 6 bases and J shed 0 bases, with 12 bases lying between them. Germline V gene sequence: CDR1 SGHAT, CDR2 FQNNGV. This CDR3 has 15 amino acids. The CDR3 region is CASRNEGVSGNTIYF. CDR3 coding DNA: TGTGCCAGCAGAAATGAAGGGGTCTCTGGAAACACCATATATTTT.

CDR3 amino acids: CASSEQGAAYEQYF. In DNA, the CDR3 is TGTGCCAGCAGTGAACAGGGGGCGGCCTACGAGCAGTACTTC. The J gene is TRBJ2-7, the V gene TRBV6-1; 8 bases are a match to TRBD1. Germline V lookup: CDR1 MNHNS, CDR2 SASEGT. The CDR3 loop spans 14 amino acids. Trimming took 2 bases from V and 2 from J; bases not matched to a gene: 2.

This sequence joins TRBV28 and TRBJ2-1, with 12 positions matching TRBD1. Germline loops: CDR1 MDHEN, CDR2 SYDVKM. The CDR3 is 15 amino acids. V gave up 8 bases and J gave up 2 bases; unmatched junction bases: 4. CDR3 coding DNA: TGTGCCAGCGGGGACAGGGGGCGCCCCTACAATGAGCAGTTCTTC. Translation gives CASGDRGRPYNEQFF.

The chain uses TRBV5-6 and TRBJ2-3, with 7 positions matching TRBD1. Trimming cost V 2 bases and J 6 bases; bases outside gene matches: 6. Germline CDR1 and CDR2: SGHDT and YYEEEE. The CDR3 is 14 amino acids. The CDR3 is CASSFTAQGDTQYF. CDR3 in DNA: TGTGCCAGCAGCTTCACGGCACAGGGGGATACGCAGTATTTT.

This rearrangement joins TRBV2 to TRBJ2-3; D is perhaps TRBD1 (5 bases). This CDR3 spans 15 amino acids. The germline V gene has CDR1 SNHLY and CDR2 FYNNEI. V lost 2 bases, J lost 2 bases, and 11 bases lay in between. The DNA of the CDR3 is TGTGCCAGCAGTGAACAGGGCAGATCCACAGATACGCAGTATTTT. This sequence encodes CASSEQGRSTDTQYF.

V gene TRBV7-6 combines with J gene TRBJ2-1; 7 nucleotides line up with TRBD2. The CDR3 runs 17 residues. Looked up from germline, CDR1 is SGHVS and CDR2 is FNYEAQ. V was clipped by 1 base and J by 0 bases; unmatched bases: 6. DNA for the CDR3: TGTGCCAGCAGCTTAGGTTTCGGGGGGAGCTCCTACAATGAGCAGTTCTTC. Protein sequence: CASSLGFGGSSYNEQFF.

The CDR3 DNA sequence: TGTGCCAGCAGCTTGGAAGGGGGGAATCAGCCCCAGCATTTT. It specifies CASSLEGGNQPQHF. The chain carries TRBV5-4 and TRBJ1-5, with TRBD1 as a possible D gene (6 bases). Germline V gives CDR1 SGHNT, CDR2 YYREEE (reference sequence). CDR3 length equals 14 residues. Trimming left V 0 bases short and J 4 bases short, with 8 bases between.